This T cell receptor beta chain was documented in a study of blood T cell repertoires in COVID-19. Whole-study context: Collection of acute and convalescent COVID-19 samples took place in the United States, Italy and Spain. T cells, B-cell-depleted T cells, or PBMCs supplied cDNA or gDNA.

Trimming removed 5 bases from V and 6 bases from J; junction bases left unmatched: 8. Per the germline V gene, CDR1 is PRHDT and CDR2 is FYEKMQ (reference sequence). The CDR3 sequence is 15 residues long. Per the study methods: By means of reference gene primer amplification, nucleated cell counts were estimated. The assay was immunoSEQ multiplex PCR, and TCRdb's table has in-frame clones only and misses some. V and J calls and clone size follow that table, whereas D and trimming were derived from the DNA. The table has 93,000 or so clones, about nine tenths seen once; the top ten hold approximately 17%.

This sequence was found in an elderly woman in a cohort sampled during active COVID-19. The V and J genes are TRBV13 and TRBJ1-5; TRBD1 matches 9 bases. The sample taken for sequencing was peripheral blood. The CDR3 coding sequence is TGTGCCAGCAGCCAAAGGACAGGGGTCGGTCAGCCCCAGCATTTT. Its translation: CASSQRTGVGQPQHF.